These 8 T cell receptor beta chains share one sample of origin, sequenced in a study of blood T cell repertoires in COVID-19. The protocol was immunoSEQ multiplex PCR, while the TCRdb copy is restricted to in-frame clones and leaves out a portion. Of roughly 110,000 clones in the sample, around 83% were seen once. Sequencing was done on a sample of peripheral blood. These TCRs come from a man in his forties or fifties with acute or convalescent COVID-19.

The chain is built from TRBV7-2 and TRBJ2-1; 7 bases match TRBD1. Germline-derived CDR1 and CDR2 are SGHTA and FQGNSA. The trim removed 2 bases at V and 4 bases at J, leaving 5 bases unmatched. The CDR3 has 15 amino acids. The CDR3 loop is CASSLRDRPYNEQFF. The DNA of the CDR3 is TGTGCCAGCAGCTTAAGGGACAGACCTTACAATGAGCAGTTCTTC.

This rearrangement joins TRBV6-5 to TRBJ1-6; D remains ambiguous. Germline CDR1 reads MNHEY; CDR2 reads SVGAGI. V lost 2 bases to trimming and J lost 10 bases, with 12 bases between them. This CDR3 spans 14 amino acids. The CDR3 reads CASSYTRERSPLHF. The CDR3 nucleotides read TGTGCCAGCAGTTACACGAGGGAACGGTCACCCCTCCACTTT.

This chain links TRBV28 with TRBJ1-4; D might be TRBD1 (5 bases). The CDR3 contains 13 residues. The germline CDR1 and CDR2 sequences are MDHEN and SYDVKM. Trimming took off 6 bases at V and 10 bases at J, with 15 bases between the two ends. The CDR3 reads CASRAGLSGKLFF. In nucleotides, the CDR3 is TGTGCCAGCAGAGCGGGACTCTCCGGAAAACTGTTTTTT.

The chain couples TRBV28 to TRBJ2-7; TRBD2 aligns across 7 bases. The CDR3 has 14 amino acids. Germline trimming cut 8 bases from V and 4 bases from J; bases unmatched to any gene: 11. From germline, CDR1 is MDHEN and CDR2 SYDVKM. DNA for the CDR3: TGTGCCAGCGGCCCTCTGGGGGGGAATTACGAGCAGTACTTC. Translation gives CASGPLGGNYEQYF.

The V call is TRBV11-2, the J call TRBJ1-5, with 9 nucleotides matching TRBD1. The CDR3 is made up of 16 amino acids. The junction had 7 bases not matched to a gene; V was cut back by 5 bases and J by 2 bases. Per germline, CDR1 SGHAT and CDR2 FQNNGV. The CDR3, as DNA: TGTGCCAGCAGCCCGGGACAGGGATCGGGCAATCAGCCCCAGCATTTT. This codes for CASSPGQGSGNQPQHF.

J is TRBJ2-1 and V is TRBV28; TRBD2 matches at 14 bases. Germline V gives CDR1 MDHEN, CDR2 SYDVKM. The length of the CDR3 is 16 residues. V was clipped by 2 bases and J by 10 bases; unmatched bases: 7. For the CDR3, the DNA is TGTGCCAGCAGTTTAACGACTAGCGGGGGGGTATGGGAGCAGTTCTTC. It is translated as CASSLTTSGGVWEQFF.

This clone has a handful of counts. CDR3 residues: CASSLVGSLYNEQFF. The CDR3 nucleotides are TGTGCCAGCAGCTTAGTCGGGAGCCTCTACAATGAGCAGTTCTTC. The chain joins TRBV7-6 to TRBJ2-1, with TRBD2 as a possible D gene (6 bases). The length of the CDR3 is 15 residues. Germline CDR1 SGHVS, CDR2 FNYEAQ. With 1 base removed from V and 3 bases from J, the gap between germline ends came to 10 bases.

The rearrangement uses TRBV10-2 and TRBJ2-1; 8 bases match TRBD2. V trimming: 7 bases; J trimming: 8 bases; junction bases outside the gene matches: 7. Germline assignment: CDR1 WSHSY and CDR2 SAAADI. The CDR3 covers 13 residues. CDR3 sequence (DNA): TGCGCCAGCACAAAGCGGGAGACTGATGAGCAGTTCTTC. Translation: CASTKRETDEQFF.